This TCR beta chain was recovered during a study of T cell repertoires in ileal Crohn's disease. Study-level points and caveats: Every patient over 26.8% clonality showed endoscopic recurrence. Active smokers at surgery had more clonal expansions than non-smokers.

CDR1 is MNHEY, CDR2 SVGAGI, per germline. This CDR3 contains 13 residues. Trimming took off 8 bases at V and 3 bases at J, with 8 bases between the two ends. To note about this clone: Its cognate antigen is unknown.

The data were produced by immunoSEQ multiplex PCR, yet TCRdb's version contains in-frame clones alone and is incomplete. The repertoire holds about 31,000 clones, with about 81% as singletons. The material sequenced was ileal tissue. The chain employs TRBV6-5 and TRBJ1-6; D call uncertain. The receptor comes from an adult with Crohn's disease. The CDR3 sequence: CASSTDYNSPLHF. The CDR3 DNA reads TGTGCCAGCTCGACTGACTATAATTCACCCCTCCACTTT.